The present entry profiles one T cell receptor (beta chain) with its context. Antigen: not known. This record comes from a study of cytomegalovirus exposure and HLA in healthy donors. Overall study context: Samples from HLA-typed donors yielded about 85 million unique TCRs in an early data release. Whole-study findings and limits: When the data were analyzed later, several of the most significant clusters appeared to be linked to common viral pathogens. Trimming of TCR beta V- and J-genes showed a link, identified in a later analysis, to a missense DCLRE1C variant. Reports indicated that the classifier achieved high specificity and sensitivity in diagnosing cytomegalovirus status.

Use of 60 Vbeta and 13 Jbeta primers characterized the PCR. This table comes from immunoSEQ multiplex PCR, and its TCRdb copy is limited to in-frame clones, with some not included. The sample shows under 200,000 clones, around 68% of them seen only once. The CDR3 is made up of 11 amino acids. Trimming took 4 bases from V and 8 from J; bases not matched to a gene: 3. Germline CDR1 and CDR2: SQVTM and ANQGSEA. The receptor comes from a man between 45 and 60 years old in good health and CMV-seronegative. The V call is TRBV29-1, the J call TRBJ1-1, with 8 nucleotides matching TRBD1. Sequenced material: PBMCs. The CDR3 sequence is CSVVRTGEAFF. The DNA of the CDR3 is TGCAGCGTTGTGAGGACAGGGGAAGCTTTCTTT.